One sample yielded the 29 T cell receptor beta chains listed below, sequenced in a study of cytomegalovirus exposure and HLA in healthy donors. Primers: 60 Vbeta forward and 13 Jbeta reverse. The repertoire was sequenced with immunoSEQ multiplex PCR; TCRdb's copy has only in-frame clones and lacks some. The sample yields approximately 160,000 clones, roughly four fifths seen once. The sequencing input was PBMCs. These receptors came from a man aged 45 to 65 in good health and CMV-seropositive.

V is TRBV28 and J is TRBJ1-1; TRBD1 is a possible D gene (5 bases). Germline V gene data show CDR1 as MDHEN and CDR2 as SYDVKM. With 9 bases removed from V and 5 bases from J, the gap between germline ends came to 19 bases. The CDR3 has 14 amino acids. CDR3 region: CASTVGRVETEAFF. In nucleotides, the CDR3 is TGTGCCAGTACGGTCGGCAGGGTAGAAACTGAAGCTTTCTTT.

V usage is TRBV2 and J usage is TRBJ2-7; 10 nucleotides line up with TRBD1. From germline, CDR1 is SNHLY and CDR2 FYNNEI. V shed 4 bases and J 2 bases; nucleotides not matched to a gene: 8. The CDR3 contains 16 residues. CDR3 in amino acids: CASSGNPGQGTYEQYF. In DNA form, the CDR3 reads TGTGCCAGCAGTGGAAACCCGGGACAGGGGACCTACGAGCAGTACTTC.

This chain uses TRBV7-2 with TRBJ2-7; D gene unclear. The CDR3 runs 14 residues. The V and J ends lost 0 bases and 3 bases respectively, with 9 bases between them. Germline lookup yields CDR1 SGHTA and CDR2 FQGNSA. CDR3 residues: CASSLAGQNYEQYF. DNA for the CDR3: TGTGCCAGCAGCTTAGCTGGGCAGAACTACGAGCAGTACTTC.

The chain employs TRBV11-3 and TRBJ2-2, with 10 bases matching TRBD2. Germline V gene data show CDR1 as SGHNT and CDR2 as YENEEA. The CDR3 has 19 amino acids. V dropped 3 bases and J dropped 1; count of bases not matched to a gene: 11. Here the CDR3 DNA reads TGTGCCAGCAGCTTCGTCCTAGCGGGAGTTATTCGGAACACCGGGGAGCTGTTTTTT. The encoded protein is CASSFVLAGVIRNTGELFF.

The V call is TRBV19, the J call TRBJ1-1, with D hard to call. Trimming left V 5 bases short and J 3 bases short, with 13 bases between. Per germline, CDR1 LNHDA and CDR2 SQIVND (reference sequence). This CDR3 spans 14 amino acids. CDR3 bases: TGTGCCAGTAGTCTGACGGCCGGGGACACTGAAGCTTTCTTT. The encoded protein is CASSLTAGDTEAFF.

This chain links TRBV6-6 with TRBJ1-2, with 10 bases matching TRBD1. CDR1 and CDR2 (germline): MNHNY, SVGAGI (reference sequence). Unmatched junction bases numbered 3, after V lost 6 bases and J lost 2 bases. This CDR3 region has 14 residues. As DNA, the CDR3 is TGTGCCAGCAGCGACAGGGGGCCCAACTATGGCTACACCTTC. Translation: CASSDRGPNYGYTF.

This rearrangement joins TRBV28 to TRBJ1-5; 10 bases agree with TRBD1. The CDR3 has 18 amino acids. Germline CDR1 is MDHEN and CDR2 is SYDVKM. The junction had 8 bases not matched to a gene; V was cut back by 3 bases and J by 0 bases. This chain's CDR3 is CASSLGQGKGGSNQPQHF. The CDR3 region has the DNA TGTGCCAGCAGTTTGGGACAGGGGAAAGGGGGTAGCAATCAGCCCCAGCATTTT.

The chain combines TRBV7-8 with TRBJ1-5; no clear D gene. V lost 1 base and J lost 4, with 8 bases in between. Per germline, CDR1 SGHVS and CDR2 FQNEAQ. The CDR3 is made up of 14 amino acids. The CDR3 region has the DNA TGTGCCAGCAGCTTAGGGCAGTTGAATCAGCCCCAGCATTTT. Translating it yields CASSLGQLNQPQHF.

This clone came up once. The chain is built from TRBV5-1 and TRBJ2-1; D ambiguous. Trimming stripped 2 bases from V and 0 bases from J, with 9 bases between. Germline V gene sequence: CDR1 SGHRS, CDR2 YFSETQ. This CDR3 is built from 15 residues. As DNA, the CDR3 is TGCGCCAGCAGCTTACAGCAAAGCTCCTACAATGAGCAGTTCTTC. Its translation: CASSLQQSSYNEQFF.

This chain connects TRBV19 to TRBJ1-2; D gene ambiguous. V was clipped by 5 bases and J by 2 bases, with 9 bases between them. The germline V gene has CDR1 LNHDA and CDR2 SQIVND (reference sequence). This CDR3 is built from 13 residues. The CDR3 DNA is TGTGCCAGTAGTCTTACAGTGAACTATGGCTACACCTTC. Protein sequence: CASSLTVNYGYTF.

Comment on this clone: This same CDR3 is encoded by further DNA sequences in the sample. This rearrangement joins TRBV5-1 to TRBJ1-6; maybe TRBD1 (5 bases). The CDR3 loop spans 14 amino acids. CDR1 SGHRS and CDR2 YFSETQ come from the germline V gene. V was shortened by 0 bases and J by 4 bases, with 5 bases between the two germline ends. CDR3 in amino acids: CASSLDRYNSPLHF. The CDR3 nucleotides read TGCGCCAGCAGCTTGGACAGGTATAATTCACCCCTCCACTTT.

This clone was found once. V gene TRBV7-3 combines with J gene TRBJ2-5; tentative D call: TRBD1 (6 bases). The V end lost 2 bases, the J end lost 2 bases, and 9 bases lay between the germline ends. There are 14 residues in the CDR3. Germline-derived CDR1 and CDR2 are SGHTA and FQGTGA. The CDR3 region has the DNA TGTGCCAGCAGCTTATCGGGACATCAAGAGACCCAGTACTTC. This codes for CASSLSGHQETQYF.

The chain combines TRBV2 with TRBJ2-7; TRBD1 matches 8 bases. The germline V gene has CDR1 SNHLY and CDR2 FYNNEI. J was trimmed by 1 base and V by 7 bases; bases with no gene match: 6. CDR3 length equals 14 residues. In nucleotides, the CDR3 is TGTGCCAGCAAATCCGGGACAGGATCCTACGAGCAGTACTTC. Residues: CASKSGTGSYEQYF.

Concerning this clone itself: Other DNA sequences in this specimen translate into the identical CDR3. The rearrangement uses TRBV7-9 and TRBJ2-2; TRBD1 is a possible D gene (5 bases). The ends were cut back, 5 bases at V and 2 bases at J, with 12 bases in the middle. Germline CDR1 reads SEHNR; CDR2 reads FQNEAQ (reference sequence). CDR3 size: 15 residues. As DNA, the CDR3 is TGTGCCAGCAGCCCGGGCCAGGGTAACACCGGGGAGCTGTTTTTT. Encoded protein: CASSPGQGNTGELFF. Full variable domain (rest looked up from reference TRBV7-9 and TRBJ2-2): DTGVSQNPRHKITKRGQNVTFRCDPISEHNRLYWYRQTLGQGPEFLTYFQNEAQLEKSRLLSDRFSAERPKGSFSTLEIQRTEQGDSAMYLCASSPGQGNTGELFFGEGSRLTVL.

The chain carries TRBV29-1 and TRBJ2-3, with 7 bases identical to TRBD1. The length of the CDR3 is 12 residues. With 6 bases clipped from V and 2 bases from J, the junction kept 2 bases outside the gene matches. Germline CDR1 reads SQVTM; CDR2 reads ANQGSEA. The CDR3 is CSVGQATDTQYF. As DNA, the CDR3 is TGCAGCGTAGGACAGGCCACAGATACGCAGTATTTT.

CDR3 nucleotide sequence: TGTGCCAGCAGTTCCCTAGCGGGAGCCTACAATGAGCAGTTCTTC. Encoded protein: CASSSLAGAYNEQFF. The V gene is TRBV28, the J gene TRBJ2-1, with 10 bases that match TRBD2. Trimming at V came to 4 bases and at J to 2 bases, leaving 2 bases not matched to a gene. The CDR3 loop spans 15 amino acids. Germline CDR1 reads MDHEN; CDR2 reads SYDVKM.

This clone was seen only a few times. The V and J genes are TRBV7-2 and TRBJ2-2; D remains unclear. The V gene's germline CDR1 is SGHTA and CDR2 FQGNSA. This CDR3 is built from 14 residues. Trimming removed 1 base from V and 6 bases from J, with 9 bases in between. In nucleotides, the CDR3 is TGTGCCAGCAGCTTAGAATGGGCGTCCGGGGAGCTGTTTTTT. This sequence encodes CASSLEWASGELFF.

This clone was seen a few times. In nucleotides, the CDR3 is TGTGCCATCAGTGAGTCCCCGGCAGGAATGAACTATGGCTACACCTTC. Translated: CAISESPAGMNYGYTF. The rearrangement uses TRBV10-3 and TRBJ1-2; D unresolved. Trimming pared 0 bases from V and 2 bases from J, leaving 13 bases between. CDR3 length equals 16 residues. Germline loops: CDR1 ENHRY, CDR2 SYGVKD.

This sequence joins TRBV5-1 and TRBJ2-1; D possibly corresponds to TRBD2 (6 bases). In germline, CDR1 is SGHRS, CDR2 YFSETQ. There are 14 residues in the CDR3. The germline V and J ends were trimmed by 6 bases and 5 bases, with 15 bases remaining between them. CDR3 region: CASMTGVPNNEQFF. CDR3 coding DNA: TGCGCCAGCATGACGGGGGTTCCAAACAATGAGCAGTTCTTC.

The rearrangement joins TRBV7-2 to TRBJ2-1; D is unclear. Per the germline V gene, CDR1 is SGHTA and CDR2 is FQGNSA. V lost 3 bases and J 2 bases, leaving 5 bases between the germline ends. The CDR3 runs to 13 residues. The CDR3 DNA reads as TGTGCCAGCAGCTTCTTAGCCTACAATGAGCAGTTCTTC. Amino acids: CASSFLAYNEQFF.

In its sample, this clone was seen a few times. V and J are TRBV28 and TRBJ2-2, with D perhaps TRBD2 (7 bases). The germline V and J ends were trimmed by 6 bases and 1 base, with 12 bases remaining between them. Germline loops: CDR1 MDHEN, CDR2 SYDVKM. The length of the CDR3 is 15 residues. The CDR3 bases are TGTGCCAGCAGGGGGGGGCAGGGGAACACCGGGGAGCTGTTTTTT. Amino acids: CASRGGQGNTGELFF.

The chain has TRBV4-1 and TRBJ2-2; the match to TRBD2 covers 15 bases. Germline CDR1 and CDR2: MGHRA and YSYEKL. The CDR3 has 19 residues. The junction had 8 bases not matched to a gene; V was cut back by 5 bases and J by 1 base. The CDR3 DNA reads TGCGCCAGCAGCTCAAGGACTAGCGGGAGGGTCTGGAACACCGGGGAGCTGTTTTTT. Protein: CASSSRTSGRVWNTGELFF.

This sequence joins TRBV29-1 and TRBJ2-1, with 10 bases matching TRBD2. The CDR3 sequence is 15 residues long. Trimming took 7 bases from V and 9 from J; bases not matched to a gene: 15. Germline V gene lookup returns CDR1 SQVTM and CDR2 ANQGSEA. This CDR3 is CSAPPWSSGSSEQFF. Here the CDR3 DNA reads TGCAGCGCCCCCCCCTGGTCTAGCGGGAGTTCTGAGCAGTTCTTC.

This chain joins TRBV29-1 and TRBJ2-1; 7 bases align to TRBD2. V was pared by 4 bases and J by 8 bases, with 5 bases of the junction left unmatched. The CDR3 runs 12 residues. From germline, CDR1 is SQVTM and CDR2 ANQGSEA. CDR3 bases: TGCAGCGTTGCTGGGCGGGAGTATGAGCAGTTCTTC. This gives the protein CSVAGREYEQFF.

The chain uses TRBV5-6 and TRBJ2-5; 8 nucleotides align to TRBD1. In germline, CDR1 is SGHDT, CDR2 YYEEEE. Trimming took 4 bases from V and 3 from J; bases not matched to a gene: 8. The CDR3 contains 15 residues. CDR3 residues: CASSTLSDREETQYF. CDR3 in DNA: TGTGCCAGCAGCACACTCTCGGACAGGGAAGAGACCCAGTACTTC.

V gene TRBV28 combines with J gene TRBJ2-5, with TRBD1 as a possible D gene (5 bases). The length of the CDR3 is 13 residues. V lost 3 bases and J lost 2, with 7 bases in between. Germline V CDR1 and CDR2: MDHEN, SYDVKM. This CDR3 is CASSLGRQETQYF. CDR3 in DNA: TGTGCCAGCAGTTTGGGGCGGCAAGAGACCCAGTACTTC.

V usage is TRBV28 and J usage is TRBJ1-2, with TRBD1 as a possible D gene (5 bases). The germline CDR1 and CDR2 sequences are MDHEN and SYDVKM. V was cut by 8 bases and J by 2 bases, with 9 bases left in between. The CDR3 is made up of 12 amino acids. The CDR3 spells CASGGENYGYTF. The DNA of the CDR3 is TGTGCCAGCGGGGGGGAGAACTATGGCTACACCTTC.

The chain recombines TRBV5-1 with TRBJ2-5; D may match TRBD1 or TRBD2 (7 bases each). The CDR3 runs to 11 residues. Trimming cost V 9 bases and J 5 bases, with 11 bases left between them. CDR1 is SGHRS, CDR2 YFSETQ, per germline. The CDR3 here is CANRGGETQYF. DNA of the CDR3: TGCGCCAACAGGGGAGGGGAGACCCAGTACTTC.

The J gene is TRBJ1-4, the V gene TRBV19; weak D call: TRBD1 (5 bases). V lost 6 bases and J 4 bases, leaving 12 bases between the germline ends. This CDR3 spans 14 amino acids. CDR1 LNHDA and CDR2 SQIVND come from the germline V gene (reference sequence). The CDR3 spells CASRETAVNEKLFF. CDR3 coding DNA: TGTGCCAGTAGAGAGACAGCAGTTAATGAAAAACTGTTTTTT.